This T cell receptor (beta chain) came from a study of graft-versus-host responses after intestinal transplantation. Study overall: Transplants given to recipients were multivisceral, liver-intestinal, or isolated intestinal.

Post-reaction sorting isolated proliferating CFSE-low CD3+CD4+ and CD3+CD8+ responders. The CDR3 runs to 16 residues. Losses at the gene ends were 3 bases for V and 2 bases for J; bases not matched to a gene: 4. Germline CDR1 ENHRY, CDR2 SYGVKD. The table came from immunoSEQ multiplex PCR; TCRdb's copy has only in-frame clones and leaves some out. This sample has some 10,000 clones; 30% to 40% occur once, and the top ten carry approximately 5%. The rearrangement links TRBV10-3 to TRBJ2-7; 13 bases are shared with TRBD2. Specimen: alloreactive CD4+ T cells from a mixed lymphocyte reaction culture, collected before transplantation. The subset is: CFSE-low proliferating T cells sorted from roughly six-day pre-transplant mixed lymphocyte reaction (GvH or HvG direction). The TCR comes from a human patient who was an organ donor for intestinal transplantation. Here the CDR3 DNA reads TGTGCCATCAGTGACGGGACTAGCGGGGAGCCCTACGAGCAGTACTTC. It translates to CAISDGTSGEPYEQYF.